This entry concerns a single T cell receptor beta chain. The sample belongs to a study of control samples from healthy donors and cancer patients. The germline V gene has CDR1 KGHSY and CDR2 FQNENV. This CDR3 spans 14 amino acids. V lost 3 bases and J 5 bases, leaving 13 bases between the germline ends. Clones were sequenced by immunoSEQ multiplex PCR, and TCRdb holds only the in-frame ones, with some missing. The sample lists about 53,000 clones, around 90% seen once, with about an eighth in the top ten. The sequencing input was PBMCs. The sequence derives from a man in his fifties or sixties with head and neck cancer. The chain joins TRBV16 to TRBJ1-1; D is unresolved. The CDR3 DNA sequence: TGTGCCAGCAGCCAGGAAGACGGGAGAACTGAAGCTTTCTTT. As protein: CASSQEDGRTEAFF.